The subject of this entry is one T cell receptor beta chain. The CDR3 has 16 residues. Trimming took off 0 bases at V and 1 base at J, with 11 bases between the two ends. CDR1 is MGHRA, CDR2 YSYEKL, per germline. This entry belongs to a study of blood T cell repertoires in COVID-19. Study overall: There were acute and convalescent COVID-19 samples, and they came from the United States, Italy and Spain. T cells, B-cell-depleted T cells, or PBMCs supplied cDNA or gDNA.

Authors' analysis steps: For nucleated cells, counts were estimated from reference gene primer amplification. Here immunoSEQ multiplex PCR was the method, and the copy in TCRdb shows in-frame clones only, minus some. For V, J and clone size, that table is used; D and trimming come from the DNA. Of roughly 60,000 clones listed, 90% to 95% were seen once; the top ten hold roughly 4.2%. This chain links TRBV4-1 with TRBJ2-3; D remains ambiguous. Sequencing used peripheral blood. The TCR was taken from a man aged 45-60 years with active COVID-19. The CDR3 spells CASSQDGGAGTDTQYF. The DNA for the CDR3 is TGCGCCAGCAGCCAAGATGGCGGCGCAGGCACAGATACGCAGTATTTT.